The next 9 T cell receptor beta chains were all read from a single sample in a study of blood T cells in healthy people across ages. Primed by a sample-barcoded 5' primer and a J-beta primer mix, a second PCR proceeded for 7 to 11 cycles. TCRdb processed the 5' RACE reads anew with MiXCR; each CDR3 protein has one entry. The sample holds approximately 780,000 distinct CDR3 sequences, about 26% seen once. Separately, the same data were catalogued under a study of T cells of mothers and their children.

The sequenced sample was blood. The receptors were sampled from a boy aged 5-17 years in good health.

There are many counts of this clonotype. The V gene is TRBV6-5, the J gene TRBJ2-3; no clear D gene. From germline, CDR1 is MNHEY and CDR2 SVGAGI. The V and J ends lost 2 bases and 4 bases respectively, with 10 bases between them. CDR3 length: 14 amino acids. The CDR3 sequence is CASSYGVRSDTQYF. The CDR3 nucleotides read TGTGCCAGCAGTTACGGCGTAAGATCAGATACGCAGTATTTT.

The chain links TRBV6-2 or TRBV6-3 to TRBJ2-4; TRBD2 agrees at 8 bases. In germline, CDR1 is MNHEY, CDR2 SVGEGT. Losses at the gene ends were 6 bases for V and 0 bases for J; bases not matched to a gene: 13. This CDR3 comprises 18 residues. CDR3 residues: CASSWGSGAGRAKNIQYF. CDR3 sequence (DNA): TGTGCCAGCAGCTGGGGTAGCGGGGCTGGGCGAGCCAAAAACATTCAGTACTTC.

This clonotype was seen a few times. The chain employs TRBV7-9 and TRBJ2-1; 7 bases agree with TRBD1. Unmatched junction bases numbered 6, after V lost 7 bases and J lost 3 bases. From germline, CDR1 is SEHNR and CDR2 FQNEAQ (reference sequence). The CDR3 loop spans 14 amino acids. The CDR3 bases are TGTGCCAGCACCGAAGGGGGCCGCTACAATGAGCAGTTCTTC. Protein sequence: CASTEGGRYNEQFF. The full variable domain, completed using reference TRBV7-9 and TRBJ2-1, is DTGVSQNPRHKITKRGQNVTFRCDPISEHNRLYWYRQTLGQGPEFLTYFQNEAQLEKSRLLSDRFSAERPKGSFSTLEIQRTEQGDSAMYLCASTEGGRYNEQFFGPGTRLTVL.

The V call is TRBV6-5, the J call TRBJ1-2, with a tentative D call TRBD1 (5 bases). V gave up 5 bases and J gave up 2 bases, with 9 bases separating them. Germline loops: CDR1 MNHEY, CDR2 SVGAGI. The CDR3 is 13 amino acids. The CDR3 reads CASSRGPNYGYTF. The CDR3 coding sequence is TGTGCCAGCAGTCGGGGACCAAACTATGGCTACACCTTC.

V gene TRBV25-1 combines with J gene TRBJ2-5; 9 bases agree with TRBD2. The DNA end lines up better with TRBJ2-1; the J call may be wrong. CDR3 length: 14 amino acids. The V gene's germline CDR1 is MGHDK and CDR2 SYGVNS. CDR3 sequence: CASRIAGDYNEQFF. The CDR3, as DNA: TGTGCCAGCAGGATAGCGGGAGACTACAATGAGCAGTTCTTC.

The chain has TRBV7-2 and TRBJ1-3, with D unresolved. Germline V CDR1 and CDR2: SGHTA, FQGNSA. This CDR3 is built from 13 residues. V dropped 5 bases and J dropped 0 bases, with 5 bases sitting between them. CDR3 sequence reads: CASSTNSGNTIYF. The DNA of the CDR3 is TGTGCCAGCAGCACCAACTCTGGAAACACCATATATTTT.

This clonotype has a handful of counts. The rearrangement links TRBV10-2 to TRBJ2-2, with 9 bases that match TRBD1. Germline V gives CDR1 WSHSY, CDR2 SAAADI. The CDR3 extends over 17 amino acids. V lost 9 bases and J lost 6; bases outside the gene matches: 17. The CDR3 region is CASLGGAGQGYAGELFF. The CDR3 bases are TGCGCCAGTCTTGGTGGAGCGGGACAGGGATATGCCGGGGAGCTGTTTTTT.

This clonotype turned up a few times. The CDR3 nucleotides read TGCAGTGCTAGAGACCCGGGACGGCCGAACACTGAAGCTTTCTTT. Amino acid sequence: CSARDPGRPNTEAFF. This chain uses TRBV20-1 with TRBJ1-1, with a possible D match to TRBD1 (5 bases). V was trimmed by 0 bases and J by 1 base, leaving 12 bases between them. This CDR3 contains 15 residues. From germline, CDR1 is DFQATT and CDR2 SNEGSKA (reference sequence).

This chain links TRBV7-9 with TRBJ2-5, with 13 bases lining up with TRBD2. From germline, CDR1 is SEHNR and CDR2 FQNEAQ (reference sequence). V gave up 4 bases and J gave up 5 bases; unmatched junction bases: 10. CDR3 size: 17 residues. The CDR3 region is CASSSGTSGAPGETQYF. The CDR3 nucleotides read TGTGCCAGCAGCTCGGGGACTAGCGGGGCCCCGGGGGAGACCCAGTACTTC. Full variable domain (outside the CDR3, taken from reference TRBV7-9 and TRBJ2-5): DTGVSQNPRHKITKRGQNVTFRCDPISEHNRLYWYRQTLGQGPEFLTYFQNEAQLEKSRLLSDRFSAERPKGSFSTLEIQRTEQGDSAMYLCASSSGTSGAPGETQYFGPGTRLLVL.